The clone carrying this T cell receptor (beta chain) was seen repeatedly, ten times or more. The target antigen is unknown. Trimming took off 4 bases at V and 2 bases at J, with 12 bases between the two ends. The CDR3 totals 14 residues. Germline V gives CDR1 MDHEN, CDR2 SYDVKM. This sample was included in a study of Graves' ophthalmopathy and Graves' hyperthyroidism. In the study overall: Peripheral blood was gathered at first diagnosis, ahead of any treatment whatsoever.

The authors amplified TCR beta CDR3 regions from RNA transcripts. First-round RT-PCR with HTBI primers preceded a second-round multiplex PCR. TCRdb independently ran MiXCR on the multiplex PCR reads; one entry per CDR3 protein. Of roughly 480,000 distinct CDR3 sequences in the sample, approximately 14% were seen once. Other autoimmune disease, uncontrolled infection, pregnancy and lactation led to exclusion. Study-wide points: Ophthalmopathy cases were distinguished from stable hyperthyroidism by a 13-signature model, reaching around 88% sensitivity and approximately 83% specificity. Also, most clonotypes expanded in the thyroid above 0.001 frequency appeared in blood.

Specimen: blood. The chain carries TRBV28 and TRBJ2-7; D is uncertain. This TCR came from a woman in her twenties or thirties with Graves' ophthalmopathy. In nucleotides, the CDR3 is TGTGCCAGCAGTTGGAATGGTAGGGCCTACGAGCAGTACTTC. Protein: CASSWNGRAYEQYF.